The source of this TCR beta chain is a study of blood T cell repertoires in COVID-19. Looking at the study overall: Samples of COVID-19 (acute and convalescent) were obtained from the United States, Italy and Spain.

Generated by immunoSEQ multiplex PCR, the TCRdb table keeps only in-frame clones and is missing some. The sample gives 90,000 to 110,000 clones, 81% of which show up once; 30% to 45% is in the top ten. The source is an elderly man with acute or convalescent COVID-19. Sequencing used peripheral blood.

The CDR3, as DNA: TGTGCCAGCAGTGAACAGGTAACAGGGAATGAAAAACTGTTTTTT. As protein: CASSEQVTGNEKLFF. The rearrangement joins TRBV6-1 to TRBJ1-4; a weak D match, TRBD1 (6 bases). The CDR3 loop spans 15 amino acids. V was trimmed by 2 bases and J by 5 bases, leaving 12 bases between them. The germline CDR1 and CDR2 sequences are MNHNS and SASEGT.